The source of this T cell receptor beta chain is a study of blood T cells in healthy people across ages. Points from the study as a whole: Any changes in expanded clonotypes were possibly confounded, as donor CMV status remained unknown.

As for this clonotype: Antigen: not known.

A second PCR of 7 to 11 cycles used a sample-barcoded 5' primer and a J-beta primer mix. Every sample gave at least 2.5 million paired-end reads containing CDR3. TCRdb itself ran the 5' RACE reads through MiXCR, one entry per CDR3 protein. The sample has about 680,000 distinct CDR3 sequences, roughly 50% seen once; the top ten hold roughly 31%. This CDR3 region has 15 residues. Trimming cost V 1 base and J 6 bases; bases outside gene matches: 2. From germline, CDR1 is KGHSH and CDR2 LQKENI. The chain links TRBV18 to TRBJ2-4, with 11 bases aligning to TRBD2. Source material: blood. This TCR was sampled from a woman between 55 and 75 years old in good health. The CDR3 DNA reads as TGTGCCAGCTCACCACTGGGGACTAGCGGAAACATTCAGTACTTC. This encodes CASSPLGTSGNIQYF.